The rows below give T cell receptor beta chains drawn from one sample of a study of cytomegalovirus exposure and HLA in healthy donors. Clones were sequenced by immunoSEQ multiplex PCR, and TCRdb holds only the in-frame ones, with some missing. Of 150,000 to 200,000 clones listed, around three quarters are singletons. Sequenced: PBMCs. Receptor source: a middle-aged man in good health and CMV-seronegative. Each CDR3 is given with its conserved first and last residue. D genes are given only for firm matches. Only some rows state a clone size, as once, few, many or a class for expanded clones.

J gene	D gene	clone size	V gene	CDR3 protein	CDR3 DNA
TRBJ1-2	-	-	TRBV4-3	CASSPPGIGYGYTF	TGCGCCAGCAGCCCCCCGGGGATTGGCTATGGCTACACCTTC
TRBJ2-2	TRBD2	-	TRBV7-3	CASNNPSGGNTGELFF	TGTGCCAGCAACAATCCTAGCGGGGGGAACACCGGGGAGCTGTTTTTT
TRBJ1-3	-	-	TRBV7-6	CASSQTGNTIYF	TGTGCCAGCAGCCAGACTGGAAACACCATATATTTT
TRBJ2-1	TRBD2	once	TRBV7-2	CASSSRLAIVFF	TGTGCCAGCAGCTCCCGACTAGCGATCGTTTTCTTC
TRBJ1-6	TRBD1	few	TRBV5-4	CASSLQGVKSPLHF	TGTGCCAGCAGCTTGCAGGGGGTTAAATCACCCCTCCACTTT
TRBJ1-2	-	few	TRBV6-1	CASRETGTNYGYTF	TGTGCCAGCAGGGAAACAGGGACTAACTATGGCTACACCTTC
TRBJ2-4	TRBD1	-	TRBV4-3	CASSQDPDRGLSANIQYF	TGCGCCAGCAGCCAAGATCCGGACAGGGGATTGTCGGCGAACATTCAGTACTTC
TRBJ1-2	TRBD1	-	TRBV6-5	CASSARTGGTYGYTF	TGTGCCAGCAGTGCGCGGACAGGGGGCACCTATGGCTACACCTTC
TRBJ2-7	-	-	TRBV5-1	CASSLSGTPRDEQYF	TGCGCCAGCAGCTTATCCGGGACTCCAAGGGACGAGCAGTACTTC
TRBJ2-1	TRBD1	-	TRBV5-1	CASSLGQGYNEQFF	TGCGCCAGCAGCCTGGGACAGGGCTACAATGAGCAGTTCTTC
TRBJ1-2	-	-	TRBV6-6	CASSYSQREHGYTF	TGTGCCAGCAGTTACTCGCAAAGGGAGCATGGCTACACCTTC
TRBJ1-4	-	-	TRBV5-6	CASSPSVGRQREKLFF	TGTGCCAGCAGCCCCTCGGTGGGCCGCCAGCGGGAAAAACTGTTTTTT
TRBJ2-2	-	-	TRBV7-8	CASSSTGNTGELFF	TGTGCCAGCAGCTCGACAGGGAACACCGGGGAGCTGTTTTTT
TRBJ2-4	TRBD1	-	TRBV11-3	CASSLLDRGFDKNIQYF	TGTGCCAGCAGCTTGCTCGACAGGGGGTTTGACAAAAACATTCAGTACTTC
TRBJ2-1	-	-	TRBV19	CASSVYSALSSYNEQFF	TGTGCCAGTAGTGTCTATAGCGCGTTGAGCTCCTACAATGAGCAGTTCTTC
TRBJ2-1	-	-	TRBV11-3	CASSSGTRNEQFF	TGTGCCAGCAGCTCCGGGACAAGGAATGAGCAGTTCTTC
TRBJ1-4	-	-	TRBV7-9	CASSSPNSGSYLSEKLFF	TGTGCCAGCAGCTCCCCTAACAGCGGGAGTTACTTGAGTGAAAAACTGTTTTTT
TRBJ2-1	TRBD2	-	TRBV7-9	CASSRPGLAYNEQFF	TGTGCCAGCAGTCGACCGGGACTAGCGTACAATGAGCAGTTCTTC
TRBJ2-3	TRBD1	-	TRBV9	CASSVGGQGRRDTQYF	TGTGCCAGCAGCGTAGGGGGACAGGGTCGGAGGGATACGCAGTATTTT
TRBJ2-7	TRBD1	once	TRBV11-2	CATCRDRGRSDYEQYF	TGTGCCACCTGCCGGGACAGGGGGCGGTCAGACTACGAGCAGTACTTC
TRBJ1-2	-	-	TRBV18	CASSPPSGSGGYTF	TGTGCCAGCTCACCACCAAGCGGTAGTGGTGGCTACACCTTC
TRBJ1-1	-	few	TRBV7-9	CASSLFEASPEAFF	TGTGCCAGCAGCTTATTTGAAGCTTCCCCTGAAGCTTTCTTT